Below are 21 T cell receptor beta chains sequenced from a single sample in a study of T cell changes during pregnancy in multiple sclerosis. Sequenced by immunoSEQ multiplex PCR; TCRdb stores in-frame clones only, minus some. This table has around 85,000 clones, roughly nine tenths appearing once. Sequencing was performed on PBMCs, taken in the first trimester of pregnancy. Source of these receptors: a female donor in good health, serving as a control in a pregnancy study. Some clones in this sample may be carry-over from other donors' samples.

CDR3 DNA: TGTGCCAGCAGCGTCGGAGGGACCTACGAGCAGTACTTC. It translates to CASSVGGTYEQYF. The J gene is TRBJ2-7, the V gene TRBV7-2; D may be TRBD2 (6 bases). The CDR3 consists of 13 residues. The V end was cut by 5 bases, the J end by 2 bases, with 10 bases between. From germline, CDR1 is SGHTA and CDR2 FQGNSA.

The CDR3 is CASSYRQGRSNQPQHF. The CDR3 DNA is TGTGCCAGCAGTTACAGACAGGGTAGGAGCAATCAGCCCCAGCATTTT. This chain links TRBV28 with TRBJ1-5; 7 nucleotides agree with TRBD1. The CDR3 covers 16 residues. Germline CDR1 MDHEN, CDR2 SYDVKM. J gave up 1 base and V 4 bases, and 7 bases lay outside the gene matches.

The chain carries TRBV6-5 and TRBJ1-6; D gene uncertain. Trimming stripped 2 bases from V and 9 bases from J, with 11 bases between. In germline, CDR1 is MNHEY, CDR2 SVGAGI. The CDR3 runs 14 residues. The CDR3 DNA reads TGTGCCAGCAGTTACAATACGGTTGGTTCACCCCTCCACTTT. This codes for CASSYNTVGSPLHF.

The J gene is TRBJ2-5, the V gene TRBV30; D may be TRBD2 (5 bases). The CDR3 has 15 amino acids. CDR1 is GTSNPN, CDR2 SVGIG, per germline (reference sequence). The V end lost 0 bases, the J end lost 2 bases, and 13 bases lay between the germline ends. The CDR3 region is CAWSVRGQTQETQYF. In nucleotides, the CDR3 is TGTGCCTGGAGTGTACGAGGGCAGACTCAAGAGACCCAGTACTTC.

This rearrangement joins TRBV27 to TRBJ2-7; D gene uncertain. Per germline, CDR1 MNHEY and CDR2 SMNVEV (reference sequence). Trimming took off 10 bases at V and 2 bases at J, with 15 bases between the two ends. This CDR3 region has 13 residues. CDR3 in amino acids: CATRNSHPYEQYF. The CDR3 bases are TGTGCCACCAGAAACTCTCACCCCTACGAGCAGTACTTC.

The V gene is TRBV7-9, the J gene TRBJ2-1; 9 bases are a match to TRBD2. The CDR3 runs to 16 residues. Germline CDR1 SEHNR, CDR2 FQNEAQ (reference sequence). The V segment lost 5 bases and the J segment 9 bases; nucleotides outside the gene matches: 14. CDR3 sequence reads: CASSPPLAGGPGEQFF. For the CDR3, the DNA is TGTGCCAGCAGCCCTCCATTGGCGGGAGGGCCGGGTGAGCAGTTCTTC.

This chain joins TRBV12-5 and TRBJ2-2, with 8 bases identical to TRBD2. The CDR3 totals 17 residues. Trimming took 6 bases from V and 0 from J; bases not matched to a gene: 9. Germline values: CDR1 LGHNT, CDR2 FRNRAP. CDR3 residues: CASGLSRTSSNTGELFF. CDR3 DNA: TGTGCTAGTGGCCTCTCGAGGACTAGCTCGAACACCGGGGAGCTGTTTTTT.

This clone has just a few counts. The rearrangement joins TRBV19 to TRBJ1-2, with D unresolved. Trimming removed 11 bases from V and 2 bases from J, with 15 bases in between. Looked up from germline, CDR1 is LNHDA and CDR2 is SQIVND (reference sequence). The CDR3 sequence is 13 residues long. The CDR3 region has the DNA TGTGCCCCCTGTGACGACGGGAACTATGGCTACACCTTC. Amino acid sequence: CAPCDDGNYGYTF.

This clone has only one observation. The CDR3 loop reads CASTPQSGGVGYTF. Here the CDR3 DNA reads TGTGCCAGCACCCCCCAATCCGGGGGTGTTGGCTACACCTTC. The chain combines TRBV7-9 with TRBJ1-2; D may be TRBD1 (5 bases). The V gene's germline CDR1 is SEHNR and CDR2 FQNEAQ (reference sequence). There are 14 residues in the CDR3. The V and J ends lost 7 bases and 7 bases respectively, with 19 bases between them. Based on the CDR3 plus reference TRBV7-9 and TRBJ1-2, the full variable domain is DTGVSQNPRHKITKRGQNVTFRCDPISEHNRLYWYRQTLGQGPEFLTYFQNEAQLEKSRLLSDRFSAERPKGSFSTLEIQRTEQGDSAMYLCASTPQSGGVGYTFGSGTRLTVV.

This clone was observed a single time. The CDR3 bases are TGTGCCAGCAGCCATAGGGACAGGGTTCGCATCTATGGCTACACCTTC. Residues: CASSHRDRVRIYGYTF. The V gene is TRBV4-2, the J gene TRBJ1-2, with 9 nucleotides matching TRBD1. Germline V gives CDR1 LGHNA, CDR2 YNFKEQ. This CDR3 region has 16 residues. V shed 3 bases and J 4 bases; nucleotides not matched to a gene: 9.

V is TRBV19 and J is TRBJ1-4; perhaps TRBD1 as D (5 bases). CDR1 is LNHDA, CDR2 SQIVND, per germline (reference sequence). The CDR3 loop spans 13 amino acids. Trimming shortened V by 6 bases and J by 4 bases, and 9 bases separated the two germline ends. DNA of the CDR3: TGTGCCAGTAGGTGGCAGGGTAATGAAAAACTGTTTTTT. This sequence encodes CASRWQGNEKLFF.

V and J are TRBV9 and TRBJ2-3; TRBD2 is a possible D gene (6 bases). Deletions cut 0 bases from V and 10 bases from J, with 15 bases between. Germline CDR1 reads SGDLS; CDR2 reads YYNGEE. The CDR3 loop spans 14 amino acids. The CDR3 coding sequence is TGTGCCAGCAGCGTAGCAAGTAGTAGCGGACCGCAGTATTTT. Translation gives CASSVASSSGPQYF.

The rearrangement uses TRBV2 and TRBJ2-7, with a possible D match to TRBD2 (5 bases). This CDR3 has 12 residues. The V end lost 10 bases, the J end lost 6 bases, and 16 bases lay between the germline ends. The germline CDR1 and CDR2 sequences are SNHLY and FYNNEI. The CDR3 nucleotides read TGTGCCACCTGGACCGGAGGAGGCGAGCAGTACTTC. Translation: CATWTGGGEQYF.

This chain links TRBV27 with TRBJ2-1, with D possibly TRBD1 on 5 matching bases. Trimming shortened V by 3 bases and J by 5 bases, and 11 bases separated the two germline ends. This CDR3 is 14 amino acids long. In germline, CDR1 is MNHEY, CDR2 SMNVEV (reference sequence). Written as DNA, the CDR3 is TGTGCCAGCAGTTTTCGGAAACAGGACAATGAGCAGTTCTTC. Its translation is CASSFRKQDNEQFF.

This clone was picked up a small number of times. J is TRBJ2-3 and V is TRBV15; 9 nucleotides match TRBD1. J gave up 0 bases and V 5 bases, and 3 bases lay outside the gene matches. Germline V gives CDR1 LNHNV, CDR2 YYDKDF (reference sequence). This CDR3 has 15 amino acids. CDR3 nucleotides: TGTGCCACCAGCGGGGGGACAGGGAGCACAGATACGCAGTATTTT. The encoded protein is CATSGGTGSTDTQYF.

The chain links TRBV5-5 to TRBJ1-5, with no clear D. The V and J ends lost 0 bases and 5 bases respectively, with 12 bases between them. Germline loops: CDR1 SGHKS, CDR2 YYEKEE (reference sequence). The length of the CDR3 is 15 residues. The CDR3 here is CASSLAGRVDQPQHF. The CDR3 bases are TGTGCCAGCAGCTTGGCGGGGAGGGTGGATCAGCCCCAGCATTTT.

The chain combines TRBV28 with TRBJ1-2; the match to TRBD1 covers 7 bases. CDR1 and CDR2 (germline): MDHEN, SYDVKM. The CDR3 has 14 residues. Germline trimming cut 5 bases from V and 2 bases from J; bases unmatched to any gene: 5. CDR3 sequence reads: CASSPGQTNYGYTF. CDR3 DNA sequence: TGTGCCAGCAGTCCGGGACAGACGAACTATGGCTACACCTTC.

The table lists this clone with a few counts. The V gene is TRBV6-5, the J gene TRBJ1-4, with D maybe TRBD1 (5 bases). Trimming removed 2 bases at V and 7 bases at J, with 14 bases between. The CDR3 has 15 residues. Germline V gene data show CDR1 as MNHEY and CDR2 as SVGAGI. For the CDR3, the DNA is TGTGCCAGCAGTTACGGTCGGGGGGTAATTGAAAAACTGTTTTTT. Its protein product is CASSYGRGVIEKLFF.

The genes are TRBV2 and TRBJ2-7; D is uncertain. CDR3 length: 11 amino acids. Germline-derived CDR1 and CDR2 are SNHLY and FYNNEI. Trimming cost V 8 bases and J 4 bases, with 9 bases left between them. The CDR3 loop reads CASYLSYEQYF. The DNA of the CDR3 is TGTGCCAGCTATCTCAGTTACGAGCAGTACTTC.

The CDR3 DNA sequence: TGCGCCAGCAGCTGGAGGGACAGCCCCGGGAAGGGGGAGCTGTTTTTT. The encoded protein is CASSWRDSPGKGELFF. This chain connects TRBV5-1 to TRBJ2-2; a possible D gene is TRBD1 (7 bases). The germline V gene has CDR1 SGHRS and CDR2 YFSETQ. The CDR3 has 16 amino acids. The ends were cut back, 3 bases at V and 8 bases at J, with 20 bases in the middle. Full variable domain (rest looked up from reference TRBV5-1 and TRBJ2-2): KAGVTQTPRYLIKTRGQQVTLSCSPISGHRSVSWYQQTPGQGLQFLFEYFSETQRNKGNFPGRFSGRQFSNSRSEMNVSTLELGDSALYLCASSWRDSPGKGELFFGEGSRLTVL.

In this sample, this clone turned up once. This chain connects TRBV15 to TRBJ2-5; D might be TRBD1 (6 bases). Matching the DNA end better, TRBJ2-7 makes the J call doubtful. There are 12 residues in the CDR3. Germline V gene data show CDR1 as LNHNV and CDR2 as YYDKDF (reference sequence). The CDR3 region is CATSLRGSEQYF. The CDR3 DNA sequence: TGTGCCACCAGCCTCAGGGGTTCCGAGCAGTACTTC.